The next 14 T cell receptor beta chains were all read from a single sample in a study of cytomegalovirus exposure and HLA in healthy donors. With 60 Vbeta and 13 Jbeta primers, the PCR was carried out. Repertoires were generated with immunoSEQ multiplex PCR, while TCRdb's copy carries only in-frame clones and drops some. The sample yields approximately 150,000 clones, roughly 87% seen once. The material sequenced was PBMCs. These receptors were taken from a man between 45 and 60 years old in good health and CMV-seropositive.

V and J are TRBV6-5 and TRBJ2-7; 10 bases are shared with TRBD1. CDR3 length: 16 amino acids. Germline V CDR1 and CDR2: MNHEY, SVGAGI. V lost 0 bases and J lost 2; bases outside the gene matches: 4. CDR3 sequence (DNA): TGTGCCAGCAGTTACTCGGGACAGGGGAAAACCTACGAGCAGTACTTC. This gives the protein CASSYSGQGKTYEQYF.

In this sample, this clone turned up a few times. This rearrangement joins TRBV2 to TRBJ1-2, with D perhaps matching TRBD1 (5 bases). The V gene lost 6 bases and the J gene lost 4 bases, with 9 bases spanning the gap. The CDR3 totals 12 residues. CDR1 SNHLY and CDR2 FYNNEI come from the germline V gene. The CDR3 sequence: CASRYDSYGYTF. CDR3 sequence (DNA): TGTGCCAGCAGATACGACAGCTATGGCTACACCTTC.

The chain joins TRBV30 to TRBJ2-3; 8 bases align to TRBD2. The CDR3 consists of 13 residues. Germline V gene sequence: CDR1 GTSNPN, CDR2 SVGIG (reference sequence). V lost 2 bases, J lost 3 bases, and 1 base stayed unmatched. The CDR3 nucleotides are TGTGCCTGGAGTCCTAGCGGGACAGATACGCAGTATTTT. Its protein is CAWSPSGTDTQYF.

The chain links TRBV27 to TRBJ2-1; 8 nucleotides line up with TRBD2. This CDR3 spans 14 amino acids. V shed 8 bases and J 1 base; nucleotides not matched to a gene: 4. Looked up from germline, CDR1 is MNHEY and CDR2 is SMNVEV (reference sequence). The CDR3 sequence is CASASGYSYNEQFF. The CDR3 DNA is TGTGCCAGCGCTAGCGGGTATTCCTACAATGAGCAGTTCTTC.

This chain connects TRBV2 to TRBJ1-1, with D uncertain. Per the germline V gene, CDR1 is SNHLY and CDR2 is FYNNEI. The CDR3 is 14 amino acids. V was shortened by 3 bases and J by 1 base, with 9 bases between the two germline ends. The DNA for the CDR3 is TGTGCCAGCAGTGATACATGGGCGAACACTGAAGCTTTCTTT. Amino acids: CASSDTWANTEAFF. The full variable domain, in which reference TRBV2 and TRBJ1-1 provide the parts outside the CDR3, is EPEVTQTPSHQVTQMGQEVILRCVPISNHLYFYWYRQILGQKVEFLVSFYNNEISEKSEIFDDQFSVERPDGSNFTLKIRSTKLEDSAMYFCASSDTWANTEAFFGQGTRLTVV.

The chain carries TRBV5-1 and TRBJ2-3; no clear D gene. V was shortened by 4 bases and J by 6 bases, with 9 bases between the two germline ends. The CDR3 is 12 amino acids. Germline V gene lookup returns CDR1 SGHRS and CDR2 YFSETQ. The CDR3 region is CASSQTLDTQYF. The CDR3 nucleotides are TGCGCCAGCAGCCAGACATTGGATACGCAGTATTTT.

The chain couples TRBV7-2 to TRBJ2-7; 8 nucleotides line up with TRBD1. V was clipped by 4 bases and J by 3 bases; unmatched bases: 5. Germline V gene lookup returns CDR1 SGHTA and CDR2 FQGNSA. The CDR3 consists of 14 residues. DNA of the CDR3: TGTGCCAGCAGCTCGGGACAGGCCAGCTACGAGCAGTACTTC. Its protein is CASSSGQASYEQYF.

The V gene is TRBV7-2, the J gene TRBJ2-3, with a possible D match to TRBD2 (5 bases). Germline assignment: CDR1 SGHTA and CDR2 FQGNSA. This CDR3 spans 14 amino acids. V lost 1 base, J lost 5 bases, and 10 bases lay in between. The CDR3 is CASSLGTFVDTQYF. The CDR3 nucleotides are TGTGCCAGCAGCTTAGGGACTTTTGTAGATACGCAGTATTTT.

The rearrangement links TRBV29-1 to TRBJ2-7; 7 nucleotides line up with TRBD1. The CDR3 totals 11 residues. In germline, CDR1 is SQVTM, CDR2 ANQGSEA. The V gene end was trimmed by 6 bases and the J gene end by 5 bases; junction bases not matched to a gene: 4. The CDR3 nucleotides are TGCAGCGTGCAGGGGGACCACGAGCAGTACTTC. Its translation: CSVQGDHEQYF.

CDR3 in DNA: TGTGCCAGCAGCCCCTGGGCGGGGGTGGAGACAGATACGCAGTATTTT. Translated, it gives CASSPWAGVETDTQYF. The chain uses TRBV11-2 and TRBJ2-3, with TRBD2 identical over 7 bases. The CDR3 is 16 amino acids. Germline CDR1 is SGHAT and CDR2 is FQNNGV. V lost 5 bases and J lost 3; bases outside the gene matches: 11.

The V and J genes are TRBV5-4 and TRBJ2-3; TRBD2 agrees at 10 bases. The CDR3 sequence is 18 residues long. The junction had 16 bases not matched to a gene; V was cut back by 4 bases and J by 5 bases. Looked up from germline, CDR1 is SGHNT and CDR2 is YYREEE (reference sequence). In DNA, the CDR3 is TGTGCCAGCAGCCCGGCCCCCGGAAGCGGGGGGGAGGGAGATACGCAGTATTTT. This codes for CASSPAPGSGGEGDTQYF.

This chain joins TRBV27 and TRBJ2-5; perhaps TRBD1 as D (5 bases). Between the trimmed V and J ends, which lost 6 bases and 0 bases, there was a span of 17 bases. Germline V gene sequence: CDR1 MNHEY, CDR2 SMNVEV (reference sequence). The CDR3 extends over 16 amino acids. The CDR3 coding sequence is TGTGCCAGCAGCCAAGATTTCTCAGGGTACCAAGAGACCCAGTACTTC. It encodes CASSQDFSGYQETQYF.

V is TRBV15 and J is TRBJ1-1; D unresolved. V was clipped by 0 bases and J by 8 bases, with 16 bases between them. Germline CDR1 and CDR2: LNHNV and YYDKDF (reference sequence). The CDR3 extends over 15 amino acids. The CDR3 loop is CATSRDLGGRREAFF. The CDR3 nucleotides read TGTGCCACCAGCAGAGATCTGGGAGGGAGGCGGGAAGCTTTCTTT. The whole variable domain, remainder taken from reference TRBV15 and TRBJ1-1, is DAMVIQNPRYQVTQFGKPVTLSCSQTLNHNVMYWYQQKSSQAPKLLFHYYDKDFNNEADTPDNFQSRRPNTSFCFLDIRSPGLGDTAMYLCATSRDLGGRREAFFGQGTRLTVV.

V gene TRBV9 combines with J gene TRBJ2-2; 7 nucleotides agree with TRBD2. CDR3 length equals 16 residues. The J segment lost 5 bases and the V segment lost 3 bases, leaving 10 bases of the junction unmatched. Per the germline V gene, CDR1 is SGDLS and CDR2 is YYNGEE. CDR3 protein: CASSGRPGGGTGELFF. CDR3 DNA sequence: TGTGCCAGCAGCGGTCGACCGGGGGGAGGAACCGGGGAGCTGTTTTTT.